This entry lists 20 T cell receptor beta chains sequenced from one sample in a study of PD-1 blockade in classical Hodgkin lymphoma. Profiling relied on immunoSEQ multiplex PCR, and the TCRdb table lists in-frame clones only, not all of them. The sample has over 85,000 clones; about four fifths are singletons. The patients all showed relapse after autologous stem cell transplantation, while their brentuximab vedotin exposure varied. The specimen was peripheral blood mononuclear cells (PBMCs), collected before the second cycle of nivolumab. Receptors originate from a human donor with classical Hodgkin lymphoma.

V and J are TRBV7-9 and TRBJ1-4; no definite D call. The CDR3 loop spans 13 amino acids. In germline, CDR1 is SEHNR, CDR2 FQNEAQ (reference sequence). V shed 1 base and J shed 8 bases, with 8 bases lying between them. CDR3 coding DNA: TGTGCCAGCAGCTTAGGCAGTGGCGAAAAACTGTTTTTT. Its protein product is CASSLGSGEKLFF.

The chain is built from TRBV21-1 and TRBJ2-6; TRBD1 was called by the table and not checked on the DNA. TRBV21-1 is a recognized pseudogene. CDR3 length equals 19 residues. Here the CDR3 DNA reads TGTGCCAGCAGCAAAGAACCGGGACAGGGGGTTCTAGGGGCCAACGTCCTGACTTTC. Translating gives CASSKEPGQGVLGANVLTF.

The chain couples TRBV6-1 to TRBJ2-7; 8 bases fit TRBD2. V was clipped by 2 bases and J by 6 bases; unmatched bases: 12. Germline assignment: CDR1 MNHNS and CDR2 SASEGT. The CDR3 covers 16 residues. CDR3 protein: CASSERTSSYVTEQYF. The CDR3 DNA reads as TGTGCCAGCAGTGAAAGGACTAGCTCCTACGTCACCGAGCAGTACTTC.

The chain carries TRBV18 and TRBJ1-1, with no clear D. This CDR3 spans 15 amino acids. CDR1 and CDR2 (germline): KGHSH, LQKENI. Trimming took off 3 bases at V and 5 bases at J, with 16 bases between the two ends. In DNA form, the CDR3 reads TGTGCCAGCTCACCTCAACCCCACGAGCGGACTGAAGCTTTCTTT. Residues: CASSPQPHERTEAFF.

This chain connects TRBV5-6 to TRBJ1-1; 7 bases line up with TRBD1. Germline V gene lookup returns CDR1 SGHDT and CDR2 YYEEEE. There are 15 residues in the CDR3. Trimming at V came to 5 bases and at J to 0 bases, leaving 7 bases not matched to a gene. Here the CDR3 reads CASSFRQGMNTEAFF. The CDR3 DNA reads TGTGCCAGCAGTTTTAGACAGGGAATGAACACTGAAGCTTTCTTT.

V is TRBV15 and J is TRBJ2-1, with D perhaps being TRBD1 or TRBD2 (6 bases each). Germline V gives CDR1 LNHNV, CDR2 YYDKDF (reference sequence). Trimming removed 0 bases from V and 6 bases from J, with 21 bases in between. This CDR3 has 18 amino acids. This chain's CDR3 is CATSRETLGGRGGNEQFF. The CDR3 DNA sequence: TGTGCCACCAGCAGAGAAACCCTTGGGGGGAGAGGGGGCAATGAGCAGTTCTTC.

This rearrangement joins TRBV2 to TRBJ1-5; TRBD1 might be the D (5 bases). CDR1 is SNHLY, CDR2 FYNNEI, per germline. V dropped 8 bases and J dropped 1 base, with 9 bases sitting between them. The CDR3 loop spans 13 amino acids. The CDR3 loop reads CASGAQSNQPQHF. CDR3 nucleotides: TGTGCCAGCGGGGCACAGAGCAATCAGCCCCAGCATTTT.

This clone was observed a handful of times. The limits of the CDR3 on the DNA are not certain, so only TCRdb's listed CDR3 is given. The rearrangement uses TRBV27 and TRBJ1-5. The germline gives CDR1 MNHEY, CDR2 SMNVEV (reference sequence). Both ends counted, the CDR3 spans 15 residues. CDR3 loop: CASSFGSGDNQPQHF.

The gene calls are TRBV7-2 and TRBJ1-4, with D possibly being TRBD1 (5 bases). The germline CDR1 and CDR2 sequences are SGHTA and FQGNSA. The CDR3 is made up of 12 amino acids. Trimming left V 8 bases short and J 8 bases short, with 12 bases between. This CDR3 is CASGRAGEKLFF. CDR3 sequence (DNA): TGTGCCAGCGGCAGGGCAGGCGAAAAACTGTTTTTT.

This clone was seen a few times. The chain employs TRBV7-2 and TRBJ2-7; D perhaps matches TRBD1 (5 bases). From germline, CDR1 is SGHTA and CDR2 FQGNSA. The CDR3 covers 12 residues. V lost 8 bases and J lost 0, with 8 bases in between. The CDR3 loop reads CASGQYSYEQYF. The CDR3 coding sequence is TGTGCCAGCGGACAATACTCCTACGAGCAGTACTTC.

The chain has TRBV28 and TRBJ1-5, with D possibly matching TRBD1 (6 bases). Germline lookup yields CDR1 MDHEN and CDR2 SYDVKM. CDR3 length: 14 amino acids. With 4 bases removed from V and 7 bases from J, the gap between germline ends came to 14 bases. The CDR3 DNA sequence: TGTGCCAGCAGTTCGCAACAGGGTTACCAGCCCCAGCATTTT. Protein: CASSSQQGYQPQHF.

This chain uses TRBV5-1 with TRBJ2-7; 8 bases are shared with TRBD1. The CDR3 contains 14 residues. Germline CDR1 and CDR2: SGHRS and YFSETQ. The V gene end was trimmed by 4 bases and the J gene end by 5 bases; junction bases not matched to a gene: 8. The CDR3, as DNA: TGCGCCAGCAGCCTCAGACACAGGGGGGACGAGCAGTACTTC. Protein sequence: CASSLRHRGDEQYF.

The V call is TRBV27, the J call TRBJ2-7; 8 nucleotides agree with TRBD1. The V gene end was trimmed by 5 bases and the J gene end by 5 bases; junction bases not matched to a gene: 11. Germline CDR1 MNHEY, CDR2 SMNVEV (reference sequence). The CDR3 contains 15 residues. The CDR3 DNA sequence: TGTGCCAGCAGTCGACCGGGACAGGTGACTGACGAGCAGTACTTC. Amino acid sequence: CASSRPGQVTDEQYF.

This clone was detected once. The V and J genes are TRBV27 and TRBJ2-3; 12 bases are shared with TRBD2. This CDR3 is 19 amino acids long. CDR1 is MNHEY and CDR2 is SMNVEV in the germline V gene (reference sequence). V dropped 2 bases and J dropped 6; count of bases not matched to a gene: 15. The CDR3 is CASSLRRGLAGSGGDTQYF. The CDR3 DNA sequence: TGTGCCAGCAGTTTACGACGAGGACTAGCGGGATCCGGGGGGGATACGCAGTATTTT.

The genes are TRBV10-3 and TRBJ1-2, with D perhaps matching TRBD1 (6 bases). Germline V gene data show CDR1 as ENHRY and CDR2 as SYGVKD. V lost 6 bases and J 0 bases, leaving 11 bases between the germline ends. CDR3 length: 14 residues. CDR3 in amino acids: CAISTGYANYGYTF. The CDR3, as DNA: TGTGCCATCAGCACAGGGTATGCTAACTATGGCTACACCTTC.

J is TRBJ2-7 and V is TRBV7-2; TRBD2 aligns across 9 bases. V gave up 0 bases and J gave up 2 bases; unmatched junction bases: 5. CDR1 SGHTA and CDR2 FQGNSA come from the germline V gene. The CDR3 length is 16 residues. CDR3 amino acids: CASSLAASGAAYEQYF. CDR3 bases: TGTGCCAGCAGCTTAGCGGCTAGCGGGGCTGCCTACGAGCAGTACTTC.

Written as DNA, the CDR3 is TGTGCCAGCAGCTTAGGGGGTCTAGCGGCATCCTACAATGAGCAGTTCTTC. Amino acid sequence: CASSLGGLAASYNEQFF. This chain joins TRBV7-6 and TRBJ2-1; 7 positions match TRBD2. The CDR3 loop spans 17 amino acids. Germline V gene data show CDR1 as SGHVS and CDR2 as FNYEAQ. With V trimmed by 1 base and J by 1 base, 7 bases remained unmatched.

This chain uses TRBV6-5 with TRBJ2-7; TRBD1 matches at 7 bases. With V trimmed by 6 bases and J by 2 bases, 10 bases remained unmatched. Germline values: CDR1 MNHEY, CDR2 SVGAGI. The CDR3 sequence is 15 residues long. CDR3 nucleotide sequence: TGTGCCAGCAGACAAACAGGGGTGACGGCCTACGAGCAGTACTTC. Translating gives CASRQTGVTAYEQYF.

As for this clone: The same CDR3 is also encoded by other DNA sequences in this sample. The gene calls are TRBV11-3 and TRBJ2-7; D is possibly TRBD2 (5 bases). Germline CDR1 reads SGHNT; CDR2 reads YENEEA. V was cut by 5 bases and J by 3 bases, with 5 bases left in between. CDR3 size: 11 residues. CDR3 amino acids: CASSRGYEQYF. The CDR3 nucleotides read TGTGCCAGCAGCCGGGGCTACGAGCAGTACTTC.

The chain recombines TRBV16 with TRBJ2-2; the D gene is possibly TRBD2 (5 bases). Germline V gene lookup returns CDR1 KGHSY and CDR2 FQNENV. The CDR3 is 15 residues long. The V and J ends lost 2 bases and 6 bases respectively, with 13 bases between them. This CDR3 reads CASSQRSLAAGELFF. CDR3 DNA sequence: TGTGCCAGCAGCCAAAGAAGCCTAGCCGCCGGGGAGCTGTTTTTT.